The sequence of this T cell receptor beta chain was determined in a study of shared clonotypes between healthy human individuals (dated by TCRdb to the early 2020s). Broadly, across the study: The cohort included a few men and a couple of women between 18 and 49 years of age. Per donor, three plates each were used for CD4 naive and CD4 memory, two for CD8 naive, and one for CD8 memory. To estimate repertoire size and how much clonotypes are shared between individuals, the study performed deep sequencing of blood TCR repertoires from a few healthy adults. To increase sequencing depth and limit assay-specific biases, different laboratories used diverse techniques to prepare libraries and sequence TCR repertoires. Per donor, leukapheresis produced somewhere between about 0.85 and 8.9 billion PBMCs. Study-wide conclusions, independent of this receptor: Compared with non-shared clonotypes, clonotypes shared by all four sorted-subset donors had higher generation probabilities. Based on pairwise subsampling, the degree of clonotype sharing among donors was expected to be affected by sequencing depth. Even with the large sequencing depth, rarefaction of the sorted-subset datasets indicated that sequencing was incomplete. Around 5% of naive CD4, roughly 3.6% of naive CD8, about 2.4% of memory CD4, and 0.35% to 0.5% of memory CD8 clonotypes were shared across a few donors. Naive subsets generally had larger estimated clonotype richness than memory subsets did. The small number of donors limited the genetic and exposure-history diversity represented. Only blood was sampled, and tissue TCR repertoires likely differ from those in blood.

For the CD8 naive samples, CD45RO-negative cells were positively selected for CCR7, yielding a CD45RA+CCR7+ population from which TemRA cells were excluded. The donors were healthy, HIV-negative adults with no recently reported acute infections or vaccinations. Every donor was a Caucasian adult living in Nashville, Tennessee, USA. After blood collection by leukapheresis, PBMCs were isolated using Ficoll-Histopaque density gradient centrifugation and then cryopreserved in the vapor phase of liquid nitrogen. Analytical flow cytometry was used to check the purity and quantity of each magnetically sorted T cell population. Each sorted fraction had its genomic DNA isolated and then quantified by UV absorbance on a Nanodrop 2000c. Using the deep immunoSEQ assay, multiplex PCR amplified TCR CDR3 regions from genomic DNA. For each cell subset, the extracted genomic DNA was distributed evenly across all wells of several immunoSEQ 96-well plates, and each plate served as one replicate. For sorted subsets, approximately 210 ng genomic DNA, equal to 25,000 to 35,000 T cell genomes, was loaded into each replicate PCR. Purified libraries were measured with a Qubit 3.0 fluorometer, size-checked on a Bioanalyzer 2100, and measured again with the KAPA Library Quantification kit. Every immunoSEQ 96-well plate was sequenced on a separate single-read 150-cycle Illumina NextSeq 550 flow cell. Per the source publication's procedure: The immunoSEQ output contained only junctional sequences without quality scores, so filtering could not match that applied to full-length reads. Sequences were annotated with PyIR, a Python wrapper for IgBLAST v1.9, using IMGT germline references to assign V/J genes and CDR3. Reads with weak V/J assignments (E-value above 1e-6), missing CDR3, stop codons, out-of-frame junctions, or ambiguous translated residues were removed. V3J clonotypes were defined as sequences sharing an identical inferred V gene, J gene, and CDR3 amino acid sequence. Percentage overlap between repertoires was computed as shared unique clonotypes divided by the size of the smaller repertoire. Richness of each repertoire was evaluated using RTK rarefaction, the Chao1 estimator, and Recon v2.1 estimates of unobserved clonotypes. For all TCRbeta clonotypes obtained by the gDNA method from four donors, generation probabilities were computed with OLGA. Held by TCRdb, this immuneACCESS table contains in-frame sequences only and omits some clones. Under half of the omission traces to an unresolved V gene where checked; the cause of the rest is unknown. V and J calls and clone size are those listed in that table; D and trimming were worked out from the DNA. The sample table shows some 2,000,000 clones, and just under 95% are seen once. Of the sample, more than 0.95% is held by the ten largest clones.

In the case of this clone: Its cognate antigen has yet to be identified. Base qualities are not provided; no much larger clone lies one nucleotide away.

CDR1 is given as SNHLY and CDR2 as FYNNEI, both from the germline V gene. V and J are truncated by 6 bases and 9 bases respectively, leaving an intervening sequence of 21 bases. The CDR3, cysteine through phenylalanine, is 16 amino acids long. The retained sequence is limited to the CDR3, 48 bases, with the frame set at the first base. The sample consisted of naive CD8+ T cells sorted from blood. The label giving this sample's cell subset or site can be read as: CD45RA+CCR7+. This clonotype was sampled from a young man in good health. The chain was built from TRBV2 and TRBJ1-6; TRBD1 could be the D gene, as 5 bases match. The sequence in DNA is TGTGCCAGCAGCCCTCGGGGGGTTGCAGATTTTTCACCCCTCCACTTT. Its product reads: CASSPRGVADFSPLHF. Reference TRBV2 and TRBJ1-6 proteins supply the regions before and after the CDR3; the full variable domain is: EPEVTQTPSHQVTQMGQEVILRCVPISNHLYFYWYRQILGQKVEFLVSFYNNEISEKSEIFDDQFSVERPDGSNFTLKIRSTKLEDSAMYFCASSPRGVADFSPLHFGNGTRLTVT.